The next 18 T cell receptor beta chains were all read from a single sample in a study of tissue T cells after allogeneic stem cell transplantation. The data were produced by immunoSEQ multiplex PCR, yet TCRdb's version contains in-frame clones alone and is incomplete. The table records tens of thousands of clones, roughly 70% of them present only once. Specimen: tissue from the ileum, collected at autopsy. The origin of the receptors is a female donor at least 60 years old with lung cancer.

This chain links TRBV18 with TRBJ2-5, with 9 bases matching TRBD1. The V and J ends lost 5 bases and 6 bases, in that order; junction bases with no gene match: 7. Germline CDR1 and CDR2: KGHSH and LQKENI. CDR3 length: 14 amino acids. The DNA of the CDR3 is TGTGCCAGCTCAAACGGACAGGGGAGAAAGACCCAGTACTTC. Translating it yields CASSNGQGRKTQYF.

In this sample, this clone turned up a few times. The V gene is TRBV27, the J gene TRBJ1-5; D unclear. V lost 5 bases, J lost 6 bases, and 11 bases lay in between. From germline, CDR1 is MNHEY and CDR2 SMNVEV (reference sequence). The CDR3 totals 13 residues. CDR3 nucleotide sequence: TGTGCCAGCAGTCGGACCCGGACTCAGCCCCAGCATTTT. Translated: CASSRTRTQPQHF.

The rearrangement uses TRBV4-1 and TRBJ1-2; 7 positions agree with TRBD1. With V trimmed by 0 bases and J by 2 bases, 6 bases remained unmatched. CDR1 is MGHRA, CDR2 YSYEKL, per germline. The CDR3 is 16 amino acids. CDR3 in amino acids: CASSQEPTGSNYGYTF. The CDR3, as DNA: TGCGCCAGCAGCCAAGAACCGACAGGGTCAAACTATGGCTACACCTTC.

This sequence joins TRBV4-1 and TRBJ2-7; D may be TRBD2 (6 bases). With 1 base removed from V and 2 bases from J, the gap between germline ends came to 18 bases. The CDR3 totals 17 residues. Germline V CDR1 and CDR2: MGHRA, YSYEKL. The CDR3 loop is CASSQGPTSRSPYEQYF. CDR3 nucleotides: TGCGCCAGCAGCCAAGGCCCGACTAGTAGGTCCCCCTACGAGCAGTACTTC.

Relative to its sample, this clone is medium-sized. The chain recombines TRBV7-9 with TRBJ2-7; D gene ambiguous. The CDR3 spans 14 residues. Germline V gives CDR1 SEHNR, CDR2 FQNEAQ (reference sequence). V was trimmed by 1 base and J by 3 bases, leaving 10 bases between them. The CDR3, as DNA: TGTGCCAGCAGCTTAGTTACGGTTTTCTACGAGCAGTACTTC. This gives the protein CASSLVTVFYEQYF.

By sample fraction, this clone is medium-sized. The J gene is TRBJ1-2, the V gene TRBV4-1; TRBD1 aligns across 10 bases. The germline V gene encodes CDR1 MGHRA and CDR2 YSYEKL. Trimming at V came to 4 bases and at J to 4 bases, leaving 3 bases not matched to a gene. This CDR3 is built from 14 residues. The CDR3 DNA reads as TGCGCCAGCAGCCCGGGACAGGGGTTCTATGGCTACACCTTC. Protein product: CASSPGQGFYGYTF.

This clone was found a few times. The CDR3 bases are TGTGCCAGCTCACCAGATCGGGGGACTAGCTCCTACGAGCAGTACTTC. Its protein product is CASSPDRGTSSYEQYF. The chain links TRBV18 to TRBJ2-7; 8 nucleotides line up with TRBD2. Germline V gene lookup returns CDR1 KGHSH and CDR2 LQKENI. The CDR3 loop spans 16 amino acids. Germline trimming cut 2 bases from V and 0 bases from J; bases unmatched to any gene: 6.

This chain uses TRBV18 with TRBJ1-3; 7 nucleotides match TRBD1. The V gene end was trimmed by 2 bases and the J gene end by 4 bases; junction bases not matched to a gene: 8. This CDR3 is built from 16 residues. CDR1 and CDR2 (germline): KGHSH, LQKENI. Here the CDR3 DNA reads TGTGCCAGCTCACCAGCCAGGGGGAACTCAGGAAACACCATATATTTT. This codes for CASSPARGNSGNTIYF.

The chain recombines TRBV4-1 with TRBJ2-1; 8 positions match TRBD1. The CDR3 runs 16 residues. Germline CDR1 is MGHRA and CDR2 is YSYEKL. V gave up 3 bases and J gave up 3 bases; unmatched junction bases: 7. CDR3: CASSQGTGTLYNEQFF. Here the CDR3 DNA reads TGCGCCAGCAGCCAGGGGACAGGCACCCTCTACAATGAGCAGTTCTTC.

This clone was seen a handful of times. The chain recombines TRBV19 with TRBJ1-5; the match to TRBD1 covers 9 bases. With V trimmed by 11 bases and J by 0 bases, 11 bases remained unmatched. The germline V gene has CDR1 LNHDA and CDR2 SQIVND (reference sequence). This CDR3 region has 16 residues. The CDR3 sequence: CAASGQGSHSNQPQHF. In DNA form, the CDR3 reads TGTGCCGCGTCGGGACAGGGATCACATAGCAATCAGCCCCAGCATTTT. Filled out from reference TRBV19 and TRBJ1-5, the complete variable domain reads DGGITQSPKYLFRKEGQNVTLSCEQNLNHDAMYWYRQDPGQGLRLIYYSQIVNDFQKGDIAEGYSVSREKKESFPLTVTSAQKNPTAFYLCAASGQGSHSNQPQHFGDGTRLSIL.

This clone was seen once. This chain joins TRBV5-1 and TRBJ2-1, with 9 positions matching TRBD2. V was pared by 5 bases and J by 3 bases, with 9 bases of the junction left unmatched. Per germline, CDR1 SGHRS and CDR2 YFSETQ. This CDR3 is built from 16 residues. The CDR3 bases are TGCGCCAGCAGTCGGAGCGGGGGGACAAACTACAATGAGCAGTTCTTC. The encoded protein is CASSRSGGTNYNEQFF. Full variable domain (outside the CDR3, taken from reference TRBV5-1 and TRBJ2-1): KAGVTQTPRYLIKTRGQQVTLSCSPISGHRSVSWYQQTPGQGLQFLFEYFSETQRNKGNFPGRFSGRQFSNSRSEMNVSTLELGDSALYLCASSRSGGTNYNEQFFGPGTRLTVL.

This clone was seen more than once but under ten times. The V and J genes are TRBV7-8 and TRBJ1-3; D is perhaps TRBD1 (6 bases). The V gene lost 1 base and the J gene lost 0 bases, with 10 bases spanning the gap. Germline V gives CDR1 SGHVS, CDR2 FQNEAQ. This CDR3 is built from 16 residues. The CDR3 nucleotides are TGTGCCAGCAGCTTAGAGACAGGAGTCTCTGGAAACACCATATATTTT. This encodes CASSLETGVSGNTIYF.

This clone occurred a few times. CDR3 sequence (DNA): TGTGCCAGCAGCTTAGCCAGGTTAGGCAATGAGCAGTTCTTC. It translates to CASSLARLGNEQFF. This sequence joins TRBV12-1 and TRBJ2-1; the D call in the table, TRBD1, was not verified against the DNA. TRBV12-1 constitutes a pseudogene. The CDR3 runs to 14 residues.

The rearrangement uses TRBV10-3 and TRBJ2-3; 16 nucleotides align to TRBD2. The V segment lost 10 bases and the J segment 2 bases; nucleotides outside the gene matches: 3. Germline CDR1 and CDR2: ENHRY and SYGVKD. This CDR3 has 15 residues. The CDR3 DNA follows: TGTGCCACCGGGACTAGCGGGAGGGCCACAGATACGCAGTATTTT. Its protein is CATGTSGRATDTQYF.

The V call is TRBV29-1, the J call TRBJ1-2; D may be TRBD1 (5 bases). CDR1 is SQVTM, CDR2 ANQGSEA, per germline. The CDR3 is 12 residues long. V was pared by 4 bases and J by 6 bases, with 12 bases between. CDR3 region: CSVASGVDGYTF. The CDR3 DNA is TGCAGCGTTGCTTCGGGGGTGGATGGCTACACCTTC.

V is TRBV29-1 and J is TRBJ2-3; no firm D call. CDR3 size: 16 residues. Germline V gene data show CDR1 as SQVTM and CDR2 as ANQGSEA. V was shortened by 4 bases and J by 4 bases, with 21 bases between the two germline ends. The CDR3 DNA reads as TGCAGCGTTGTTAAAAGTTGGGGTCCCCGGCCAGATACGCAGTATTTT. Encoded protein: CSVVKSWGPRPDTQYF.

V is TRBV3-1 (or the pseudogene TRBV3-2) and J is TRBJ2-3; D gene ambiguous. The germline V gene has CDR1 LGHDT and CDR2 YNNKEL (reference sequence). V lost 3 bases and J 10 bases, leaving 14 bases between the germline ends. The CDR3 covers 13 residues. Here the CDR3 DNA reads TGTGCCAGCAGCCAGGTTAAGATTGGCGCGCAGTATTTT. Its translation: CASSQVKIGAQYF.

The gene calls are TRBV25-1 and TRBJ2-5, with 11 bases aligning to TRBD2. Germline V lookup: CDR1 MGHDK, CDR2 SYGVNS. The CDR3 totals 16 residues. With 4 bases clipped from V and 5 bases from J, the junction kept 9 bases outside the gene matches. The CDR3 coding sequence is TGTGCCAGCAGTGGTCGACTAGCGGGGATGCGGGAGACCCAGTACTTC. Translating gives CASSGRLAGMRETQYF. Full variable domain (missing parts from reference TRBV25-1 and TRBJ2-5): EADIYQTPRYLVIGTGKKITLECSQTMGHDKMYWYQQDPGMELHLIHYSYGVNSTEKGDLSSESTVSRIRTEHFPLTLESARPSHTSQYLCASSGRLAGMRETQYFGPGTRLLVL.